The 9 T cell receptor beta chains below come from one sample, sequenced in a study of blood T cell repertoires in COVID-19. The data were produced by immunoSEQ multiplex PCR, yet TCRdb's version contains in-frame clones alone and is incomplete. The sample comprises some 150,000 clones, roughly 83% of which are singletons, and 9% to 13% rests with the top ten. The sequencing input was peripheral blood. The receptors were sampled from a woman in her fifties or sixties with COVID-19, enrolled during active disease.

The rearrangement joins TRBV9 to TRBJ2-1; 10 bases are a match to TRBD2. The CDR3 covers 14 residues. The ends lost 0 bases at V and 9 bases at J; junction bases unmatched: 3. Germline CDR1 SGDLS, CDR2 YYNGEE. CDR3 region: CASSVVAGGGEQFF. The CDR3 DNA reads TGTGCCAGCAGCGTAGTAGCGGGAGGAGGTGAGCAGTTCTTC.

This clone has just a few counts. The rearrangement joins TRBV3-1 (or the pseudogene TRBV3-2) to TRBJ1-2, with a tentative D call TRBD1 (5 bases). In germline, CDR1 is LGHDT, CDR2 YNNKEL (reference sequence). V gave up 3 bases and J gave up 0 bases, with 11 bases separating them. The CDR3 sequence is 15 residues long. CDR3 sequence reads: CASSHYTGSNYGYTF. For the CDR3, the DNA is TGTGCCAGCAGCCATTATACAGGATCTAACTATGGCTACACCTTC.

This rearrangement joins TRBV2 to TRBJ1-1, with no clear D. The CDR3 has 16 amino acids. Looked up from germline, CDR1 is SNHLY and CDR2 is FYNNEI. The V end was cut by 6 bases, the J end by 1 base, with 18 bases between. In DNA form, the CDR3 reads TGTGCCAGCAGGTCCCTTCACGACATACCGAACACTGAAGCTTTCTTT. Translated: CASRSLHDIPNTEAFF.

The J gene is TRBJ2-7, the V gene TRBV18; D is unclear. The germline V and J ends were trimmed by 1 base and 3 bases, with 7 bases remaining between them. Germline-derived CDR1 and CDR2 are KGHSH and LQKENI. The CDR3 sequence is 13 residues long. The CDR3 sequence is CASSPLGLYEQYF. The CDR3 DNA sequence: TGTGCCAGCTCACCACTGGGCCTCTACGAGCAGTACTTC. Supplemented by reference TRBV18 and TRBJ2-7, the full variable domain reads NAGVMQNPRHLVRRRGQEARLRCSPMKGHSHVYWYRQLPEEGLKFMVYLQKENIIDESGMPKERFSAEFPKEGPSILRIQQVVRGDSAAYFCASSPLGLYEQYFGPGTRLTVT.

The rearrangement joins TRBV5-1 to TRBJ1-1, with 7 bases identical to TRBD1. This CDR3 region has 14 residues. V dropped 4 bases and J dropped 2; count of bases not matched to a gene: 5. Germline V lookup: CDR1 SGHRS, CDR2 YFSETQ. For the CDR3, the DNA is TGCGCCAGCAGCCCCCGGACAGGAAACACTGAAGCTTTCTTT. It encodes CASSPRTGNTEAFF.

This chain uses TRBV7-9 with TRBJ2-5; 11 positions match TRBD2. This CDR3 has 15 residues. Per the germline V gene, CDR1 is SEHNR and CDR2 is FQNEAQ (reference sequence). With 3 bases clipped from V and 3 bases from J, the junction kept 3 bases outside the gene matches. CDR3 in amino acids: CASSFMTSGEETQYF. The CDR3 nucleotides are TGTGCCAGCAGCTTCATGACTAGCGGGGAAGAGACCCAGTACTTC.

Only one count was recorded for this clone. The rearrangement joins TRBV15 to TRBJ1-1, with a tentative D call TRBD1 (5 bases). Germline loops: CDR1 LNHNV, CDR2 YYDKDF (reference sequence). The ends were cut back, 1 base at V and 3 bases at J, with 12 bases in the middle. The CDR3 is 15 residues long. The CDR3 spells CATSRGAGGYTEAFF. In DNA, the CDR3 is TGTGCCACCAGCAGAGGAGCCGGGGGATACACTGAAGCTTTCTTT.

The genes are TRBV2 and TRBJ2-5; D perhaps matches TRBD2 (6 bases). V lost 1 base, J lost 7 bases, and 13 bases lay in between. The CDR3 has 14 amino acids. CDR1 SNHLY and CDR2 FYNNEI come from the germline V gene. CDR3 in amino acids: CASSEEDYDGTQYF. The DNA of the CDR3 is TGTGCCAGCAGTGAAGAGGACTACGATGGGACCCAGTACTTC. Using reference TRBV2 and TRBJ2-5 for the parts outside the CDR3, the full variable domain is EPEVTQTPSHQVTQMGQEVILRCVPISNHLYFYWYRQILGQKVEFLVSFYNNEISEKSEIFDDQFSVERPDGSNFTLKIRSTKLEDSAMYFCASSEEDYDGTQYFGPGTRLLVL.

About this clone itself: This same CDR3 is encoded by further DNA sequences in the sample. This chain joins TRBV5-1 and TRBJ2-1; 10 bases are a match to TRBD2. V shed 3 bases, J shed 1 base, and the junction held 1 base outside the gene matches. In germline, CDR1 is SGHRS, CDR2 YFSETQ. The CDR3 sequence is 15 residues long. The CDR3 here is CASSSSGSSYNEQFF. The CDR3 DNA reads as TGCGCCAGCAGCTCTAGCGGGAGTTCCTACAATGAGCAGTTCTTC.